This TCR beta chain was profiled in a study of cytomegalovirus exposure and HLA in healthy donors. The CDR3 sequence is 14 residues long. Trimming took off 8 bases at V and 8 bases at J, with 20 bases between the two ends. CDR1 is MGHDK and CDR2 is SYGVNS in the germline V gene. The PCR used 60 Vbeta and 13 Jbeta primers. Here immunoSEQ multiplex PCR was the method, and the copy in TCRdb shows in-frame clones only, minus some. The sample comprises more than 80,000 clones, over 70% of which are singletons, and under 6% rests with the top ten. Sequencing was carried out using PBMCs. This chain uses TRBV25-1 with TRBJ2-3; possibly TRBD2 for D (6 bases). This receptor was identified in a man aged 18 to 29 in good health and CMV-seropositive. The CDR3, as DNA: TGTGCCAGCTCCAGCGGCTCCCTGGGGGGTACGCAGTATTTT. Translating it yields CASSSGSLGGTQYF.